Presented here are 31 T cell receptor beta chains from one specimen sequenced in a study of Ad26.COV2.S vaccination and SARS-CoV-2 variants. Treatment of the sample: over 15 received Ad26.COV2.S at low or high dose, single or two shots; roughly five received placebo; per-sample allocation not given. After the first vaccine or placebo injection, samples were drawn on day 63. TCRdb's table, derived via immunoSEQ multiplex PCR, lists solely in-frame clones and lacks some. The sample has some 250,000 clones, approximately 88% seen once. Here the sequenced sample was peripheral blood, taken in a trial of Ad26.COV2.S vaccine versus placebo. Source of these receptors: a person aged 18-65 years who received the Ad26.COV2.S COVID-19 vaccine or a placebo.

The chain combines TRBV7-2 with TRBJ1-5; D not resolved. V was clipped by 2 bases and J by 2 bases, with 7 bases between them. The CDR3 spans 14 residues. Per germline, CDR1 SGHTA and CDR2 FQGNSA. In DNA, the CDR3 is TGTGCCAGCAGCTTAATAGAGGGCAATCAGCCCCAGCATTTT. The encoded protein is CASSLIEGNQPQHF.

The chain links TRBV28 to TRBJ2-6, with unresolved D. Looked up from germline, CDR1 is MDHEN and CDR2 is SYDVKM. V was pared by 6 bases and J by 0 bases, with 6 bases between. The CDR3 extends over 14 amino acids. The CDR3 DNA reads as TGTGCCAGCAGGCGGAGCTCTGGGGCCAACGTCCTGACTTTC. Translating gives CASRRSSGANVLTF.

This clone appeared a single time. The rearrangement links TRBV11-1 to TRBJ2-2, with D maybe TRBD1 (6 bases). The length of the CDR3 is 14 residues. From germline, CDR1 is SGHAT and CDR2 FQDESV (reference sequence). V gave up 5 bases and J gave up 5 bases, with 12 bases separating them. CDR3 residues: CASSPRTDTGELFF. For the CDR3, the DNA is TGTGCCAGCAGCCCCCGGACAGATACCGGGGAGCTGTTTTTT.

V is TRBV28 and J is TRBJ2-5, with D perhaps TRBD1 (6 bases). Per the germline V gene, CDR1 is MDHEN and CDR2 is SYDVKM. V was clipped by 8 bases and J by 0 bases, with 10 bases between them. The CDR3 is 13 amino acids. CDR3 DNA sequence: TGTGCCAGCGCCGGGACACACCAAGAGACCCAGTACTTC. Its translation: CASAGTHQETQYF.

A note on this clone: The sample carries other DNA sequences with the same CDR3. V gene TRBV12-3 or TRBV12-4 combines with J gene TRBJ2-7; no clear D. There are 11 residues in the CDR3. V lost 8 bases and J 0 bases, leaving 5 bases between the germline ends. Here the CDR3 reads CASSSSYEQYF. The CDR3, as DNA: TGTGCCAGCTCGAGCTCCTACGAGCAGTACTTC.

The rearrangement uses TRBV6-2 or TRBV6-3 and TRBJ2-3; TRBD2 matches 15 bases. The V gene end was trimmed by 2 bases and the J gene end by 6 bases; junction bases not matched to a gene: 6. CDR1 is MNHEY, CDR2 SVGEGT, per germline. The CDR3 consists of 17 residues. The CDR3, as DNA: TGTGCCAGCAGTTACCGGCTCGGGACTAGCGGGAGGGATACGCAGTATTTT. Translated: CASSYRLGTSGRDTQYF.

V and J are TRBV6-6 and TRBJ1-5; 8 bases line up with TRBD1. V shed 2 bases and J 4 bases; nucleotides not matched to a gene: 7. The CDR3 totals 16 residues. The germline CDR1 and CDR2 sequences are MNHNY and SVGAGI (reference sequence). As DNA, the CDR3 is TGTGCCAGCAGTTACCCGGTGGGACAGGCGAATCAGCCCCAGCATTTT. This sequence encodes CASSYPVGQANQPQHF.

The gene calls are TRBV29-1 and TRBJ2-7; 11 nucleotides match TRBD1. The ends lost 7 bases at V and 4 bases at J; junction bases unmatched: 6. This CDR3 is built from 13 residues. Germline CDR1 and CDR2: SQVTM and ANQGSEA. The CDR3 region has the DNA TGCAGCGGGGGGACAGGGGGAAATTACGAGCAGTACTTC. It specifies CSGGTGGNYEQYF.

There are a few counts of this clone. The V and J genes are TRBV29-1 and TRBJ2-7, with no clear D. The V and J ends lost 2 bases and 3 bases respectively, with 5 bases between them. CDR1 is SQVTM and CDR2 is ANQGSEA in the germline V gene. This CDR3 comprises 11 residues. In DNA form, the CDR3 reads TGCAGCGTTGAATTAAACTACGAGCAGTACTTC. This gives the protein CSVELNYEQYF.

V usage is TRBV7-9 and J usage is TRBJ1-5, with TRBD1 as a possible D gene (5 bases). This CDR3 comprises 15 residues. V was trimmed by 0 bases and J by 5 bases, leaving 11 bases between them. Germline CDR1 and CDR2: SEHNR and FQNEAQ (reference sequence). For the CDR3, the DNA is TGTGCCAGCAGCTTAGCCGGGGCAGGGTATCAGCCCCAGCATTTT. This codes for CASSLAGAGYQPQHF.

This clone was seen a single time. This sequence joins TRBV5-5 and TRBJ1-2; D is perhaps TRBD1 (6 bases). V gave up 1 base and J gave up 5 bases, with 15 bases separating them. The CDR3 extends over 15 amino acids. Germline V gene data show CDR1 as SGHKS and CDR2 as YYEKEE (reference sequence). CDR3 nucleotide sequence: TGTGCCAGCAGCTTGTATGGGGGCGCATTATATGGCTACACCTTC. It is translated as CASSLYGGALYGYTF.

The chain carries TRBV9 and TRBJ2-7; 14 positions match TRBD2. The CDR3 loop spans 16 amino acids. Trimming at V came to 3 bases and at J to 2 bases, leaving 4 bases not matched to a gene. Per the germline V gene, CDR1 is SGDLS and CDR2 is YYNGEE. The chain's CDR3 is CASSARLAGGAYEQYF. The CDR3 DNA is TGTGCCAGCAGCGCGAGACTAGCGGGAGGGGCCTACGAGCAGTACTTC.

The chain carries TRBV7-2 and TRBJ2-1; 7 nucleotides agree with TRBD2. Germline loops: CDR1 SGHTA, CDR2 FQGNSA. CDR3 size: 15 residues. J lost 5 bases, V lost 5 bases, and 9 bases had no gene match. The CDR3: CASSAPGLRNNEQFF. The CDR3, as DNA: TGTGCCAGCAGCGCACCGGGACTACGCAACAATGAGCAGTTCTTC.

CDR3 in DNA: TGTGCCAGCAGTGAGGGGGGTCAGGTTATCTACGAGCAGTACTTC. It encodes CASSEGGQVIYEQYF. This chain joins TRBV6-1 and TRBJ2-7; a possible D gene is TRBD2 (6 bases). Germline CDR1 is MNHNS and CDR2 is SASEGT. Trimming pared 3 bases from V and 3 bases from J, leaving 15 bases between. The CDR3 loop spans 15 amino acids.

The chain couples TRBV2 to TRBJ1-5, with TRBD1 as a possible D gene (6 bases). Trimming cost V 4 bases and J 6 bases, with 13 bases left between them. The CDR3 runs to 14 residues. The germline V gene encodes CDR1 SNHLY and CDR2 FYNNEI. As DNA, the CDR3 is TGTGCCAGCAGTGTCACGACAGGTTTTCAGCCCCAGCATTTT. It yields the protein CASSVTTGFQPQHF.

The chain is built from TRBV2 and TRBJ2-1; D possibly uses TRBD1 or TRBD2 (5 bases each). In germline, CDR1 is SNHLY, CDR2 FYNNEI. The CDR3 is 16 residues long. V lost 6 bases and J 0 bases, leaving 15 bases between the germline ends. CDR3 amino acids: CASRIRGQTSYNEQFF. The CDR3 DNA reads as TGTGCCAGCAGGATCCGGGGCCAGACCTCCTACAATGAGCAGTTCTTC.

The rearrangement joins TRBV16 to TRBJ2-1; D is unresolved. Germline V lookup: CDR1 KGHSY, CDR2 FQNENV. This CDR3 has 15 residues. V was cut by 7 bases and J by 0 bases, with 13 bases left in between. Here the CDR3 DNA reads TGTGCCAGCACCTTGGTGGGAAGCTCCTACAATGAGCAGTTCTTC. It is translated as CASTLVGSSYNEQFF.

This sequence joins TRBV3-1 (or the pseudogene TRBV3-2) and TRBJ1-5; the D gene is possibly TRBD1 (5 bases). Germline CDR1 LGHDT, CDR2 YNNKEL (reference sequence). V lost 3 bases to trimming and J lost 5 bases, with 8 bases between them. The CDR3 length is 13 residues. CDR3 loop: CASSQGVDQPQHF. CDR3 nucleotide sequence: TGTGCCAGCAGCCAGGGGGTGGATCAGCCCCAGCATTTT.

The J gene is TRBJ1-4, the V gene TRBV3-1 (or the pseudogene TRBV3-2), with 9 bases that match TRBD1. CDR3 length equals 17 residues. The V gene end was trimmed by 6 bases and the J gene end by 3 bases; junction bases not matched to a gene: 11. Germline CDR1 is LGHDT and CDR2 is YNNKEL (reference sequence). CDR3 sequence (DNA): TGTGCCAGCAGTTTTTTACAGGGGGCTGGATCTAATGAAAAACTGTTTTTT. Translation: CASSFLQGAGSNEKLFF.

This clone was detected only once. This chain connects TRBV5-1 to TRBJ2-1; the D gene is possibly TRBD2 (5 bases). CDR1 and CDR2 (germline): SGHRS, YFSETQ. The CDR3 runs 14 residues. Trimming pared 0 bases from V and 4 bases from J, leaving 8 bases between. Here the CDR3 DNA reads TGCGCCAGCAGCTTGGAGGACTCTTACAATGAGCAGTTCTTC. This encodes CASSLEDSYNEQFF.

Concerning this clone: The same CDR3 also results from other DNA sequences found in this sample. CDR3 nucleotides: TGTGCCAGCTCACCAGCAGGAGAGACCCAGTACTTC. Translating it yields CASSPAGETQYF. This chain links TRBV18 with TRBJ2-5; D remains ambiguous. This CDR3 has 12 amino acids. The V gene's germline CDR1 is KGHSH and CDR2 LQKENI. V lost 2 bases and J 4 bases, leaving 5 bases between the germline ends.

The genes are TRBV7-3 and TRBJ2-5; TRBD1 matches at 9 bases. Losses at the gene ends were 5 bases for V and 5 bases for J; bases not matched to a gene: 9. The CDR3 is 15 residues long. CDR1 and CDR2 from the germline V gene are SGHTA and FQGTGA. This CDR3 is CASSRGADRGETQYF. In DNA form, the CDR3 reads TGTGCCAGCAGCCGGGGAGCGGACAGGGGCGAGACCCAGTACTTC. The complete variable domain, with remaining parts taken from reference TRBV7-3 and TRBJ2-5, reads GAGVSQTPSNKVTEKGKYVELRCDPISGHTALYWYRQSLGQGPEFLIYFQGTGAADDSGLPNDRFFAVRPEGSVSTLKIQRTERGDSAVYLCASSRGADRGETQYFGPGTRLLVL.

The CDR3 here is CASTLVNEQFF. In DNA form, the CDR3 reads TGTGCCAGTACCCTTGTGAATGAGCAGTTCTTC. This chain joins TRBV27 and TRBJ2-1; D not certain. This CDR3 is built from 11 residues. Trimming took 9 bases from V and 7 from J, leaving 10 bases between them. The V gene's germline CDR1 is MNHEY and CDR2 SMNVEV (reference sequence).

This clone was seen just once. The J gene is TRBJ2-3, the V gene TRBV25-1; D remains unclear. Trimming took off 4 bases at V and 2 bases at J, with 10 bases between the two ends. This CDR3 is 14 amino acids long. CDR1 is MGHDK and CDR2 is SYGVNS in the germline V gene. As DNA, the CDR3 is TGTGCCAGCAGTGTTTCCGGAAACACAGATACGCAGTATTTT. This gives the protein CASSVSGNTDTQYF.

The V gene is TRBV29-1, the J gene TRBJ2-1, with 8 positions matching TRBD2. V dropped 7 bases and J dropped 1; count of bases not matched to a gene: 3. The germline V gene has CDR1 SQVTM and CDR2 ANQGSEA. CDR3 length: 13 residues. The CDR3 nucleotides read TGCAGCGCCCGGGGGGGTTCCTACAATGAGCAGTTCTTC. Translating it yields CSARGGSYNEQFF.

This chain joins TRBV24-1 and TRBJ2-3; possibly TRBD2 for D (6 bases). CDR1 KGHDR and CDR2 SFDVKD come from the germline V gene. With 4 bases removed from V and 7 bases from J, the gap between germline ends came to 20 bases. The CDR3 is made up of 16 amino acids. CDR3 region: CATSDPGGIGAYTQYF. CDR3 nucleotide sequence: TGTGCCACCAGTGACCCTGGGGGGATCGGGGCTTATACGCAGTATTTT.

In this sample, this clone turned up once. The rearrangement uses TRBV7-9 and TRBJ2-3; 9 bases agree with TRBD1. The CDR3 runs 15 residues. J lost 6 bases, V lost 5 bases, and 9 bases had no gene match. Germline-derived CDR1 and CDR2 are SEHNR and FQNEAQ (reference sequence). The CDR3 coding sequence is TGTGCCAGCAGCCCAAGCGGGACAGGGAAGGATACGCAGTATTTT. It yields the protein CASSPSGTGKDTQYF.

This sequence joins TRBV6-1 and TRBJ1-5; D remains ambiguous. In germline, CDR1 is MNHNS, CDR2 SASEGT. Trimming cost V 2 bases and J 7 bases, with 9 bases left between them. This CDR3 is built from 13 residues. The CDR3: CASSERDSQPQHF. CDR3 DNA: TGTGCCAGCAGTGAAAGGGATTCGCAGCCCCAGCATTTT.

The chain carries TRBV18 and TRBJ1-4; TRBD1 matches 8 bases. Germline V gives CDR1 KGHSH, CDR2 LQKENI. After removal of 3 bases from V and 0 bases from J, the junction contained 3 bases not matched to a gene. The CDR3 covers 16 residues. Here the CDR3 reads CASSPRTGTTNEKLFF. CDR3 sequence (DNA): TGTGCCAGCTCACCTCGGACAGGGACAACTAATGAAAAACTGTTTTTT.

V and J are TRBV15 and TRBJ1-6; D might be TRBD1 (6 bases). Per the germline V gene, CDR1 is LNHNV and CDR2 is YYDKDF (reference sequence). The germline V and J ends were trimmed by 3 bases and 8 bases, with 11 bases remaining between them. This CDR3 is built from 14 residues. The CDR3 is CATSRDRSDSPLHF. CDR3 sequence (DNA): TGTGCCACCAGCAGGGACAGATCAGATTCACCCCTCCACTTT.

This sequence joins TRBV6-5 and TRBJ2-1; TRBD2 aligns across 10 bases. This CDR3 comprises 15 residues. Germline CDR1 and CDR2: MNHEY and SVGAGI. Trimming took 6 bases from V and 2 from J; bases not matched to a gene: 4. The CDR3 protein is CASRGAGGPYNEQFF. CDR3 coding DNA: TGTGCCAGCAGGGGAGCGGGAGGGCCCTACAATGAGCAGTTCTTC.